The TCR beta chain under discussion was sequenced for a study of blood T cell repertoires in COVID-19. Study context: Sites across the United States, Italy and Spain contributed samples from acute and convalescent COVID-19. From T cells, B-cell-depleted T cells, or PBMCs came the material, which was cDNA or gDNA.

V gave up 3 bases and J gave up 4 bases, with 12 bases separating them. Germline CDR1 and CDR2: LGHNA and YSLEER. The CDR3 contains 14 residues. Original handling: Nucleated cell counts were estimated from reference gene primer amplification. TCRdb's copy holds only in-frame clones and misses some; the assay was immunoSEQ multiplex PCR. That table supplies the V and J calls and clone size; D and trimming were determined from the DNA. The sample holds roughly 27,000 clones, 77% seen once. This sequence joins TRBV4-3 and TRBJ1-2; D may be TRBD1 (5 bases). Sequencing used peripheral blood. The clonotype was recovered from a man older than 75 with active or convalescent COVID-19. CDR3 loop: CASSQSGDSYGYTF. Here the CDR3 DNA reads TGCGCCAGCAGCCAGAGTGGAGACAGCTATGGCTACACCTTC.